The next 10 T cell receptor beta chains were all read from a single sample in a study of neurological immune-mediated disorders. TCRdb re-called the 5' RACE reads with MiXCR, one entry per CDR3 protein. Here the sample spans fewer than 45,000 distinct CDR3 sequences, around 7.8% being singletons. Sequenced: PBMCs. Every receptor here comes from a woman between 40 and 55 years old in good health.

This clonotype was seen many times. This sequence joins TRBV5-1 and TRBJ2-1; tentatively, D is TRBD1 (6 bases). CDR3 length: 11 amino acids. Germline V gene lookup returns CDR1 SGHRS and CDR2 YFSETQ. The V and J ends lost 9 bases and 7 bases respectively, with 11 bases between them. Written as DNA, the CDR3 is TGCGCCATCTATCAGGGGAATGAGCAGTTCTTC. It is translated as CAIYQGNEQFF.

This clonotype is medium-sized (0.01 to 0.1%) by share. The genes are TRBV7-6 and TRBJ2-3; 8 bases align to TRBD1. CDR3 length equals 15 residues. The junction had 7 bases not matched to a gene; V was cut back by 8 bases and J by 0 bases. In germline, CDR1 is SGHVS, CDR2 FNYEAQ. This chain's CDR3 is CASRLGQGSTDTQYF. In DNA form, the CDR3 reads TGTGCCAGCCGACTTGGACAGGGTAGCACAGATACGCAGTATTTT.

This clonotype came up many times. The chain is built from TRBV7-2 and TRBJ2-3; 7 bases are a match to TRBD1. Germline V lookup: CDR1 SGHTA, CDR2 FQGNSA. V was pared by 2 bases and J by 3 bases, with 5 bases of the junction left unmatched. The CDR3 spans 15 residues. The DNA for the CDR3 is TGTGCCAGCAGCTTAAGAGCGGACAGGACAGATACGCAGTATTTT. Encoded protein: CASSLRADRTDTQYF.

This clonotype was counted many times. The gene calls are TRBV6-2 or TRBV6-3 and TRBJ1-1; D gene unclear. Germline CDR1 and CDR2: MNHEY and SVGEGT. Trimming took 2 bases from V and 0 from J, leaving 16 bases between them. CDR3 size: 17 residues. CDR3 nucleotides: TGTGCCAGCAGTTACGGAGGCCAGTTACGAATGAACACTGAAGCTTTCTTT. Translated: CASSYGGQLRMNTEAFF.

This clonotype was seen many times. V is TRBV11-2 and J is TRBJ2-1; D remains unclear. The V end was cut by 1 base, the J end by 8 bases, with 9 bases between. The CDR3 is 13 amino acids. Germline V CDR1 and CDR2: SGHAT, FQNNGV. Here the CDR3 DNA reads TGTGCCAGCAGCTTAGTTCCTTGGGATGAGCAGTTCTTC. It encodes CASSLVPWDEQFF.

This clonotype was found many times. V usage is TRBV20-1 and J usage is TRBJ1-3, with D unresolved. The V gene lost 1 base and the J gene lost 0 bases, with 10 bases spanning the gap. The CDR3 has 15 residues. Germline V gene data show CDR1 as DFQATT and CDR2 as SNEGSKA (reference sequence). CDR3 DNA sequence: TGCAGTGCTAGAGGGGCGGGAGACTCTGGAAACACCATATATTTT. Amino acids: CSARGAGDSGNTIYF.

This clonotype was found many times. V is TRBV28 and J is TRBJ2-1, with TRBD1 identical over 9 bases. The CDR3 has 15 amino acids. Germline values: CDR1 MDHEN, CDR2 SYDVKM. V shed 6 bases, J shed 4 bases, and the junction held 7 bases outside the gene matches. CDR3 sequence (DNA): TGTGCCAGCAGGCCCGGGACAGGGCTGTACAATGAGCAGTTCTTC. Translated: CASRPGTGLYNEQFF.

There are many counts of this clonotype. The gene calls are TRBV5-1 and TRBJ2-7; perhaps TRBD2 as D (5 bases). V was shortened by 0 bases and J by 3 bases, with 13 bases between the two germline ends. Germline V lookup: CDR1 SGHRS, CDR2 YFSETQ. This CDR3 comprises 15 residues. CDR3 region: CASSLGRDYYYEQYF. Written as DNA, the CDR3 is TGCGCCAGCAGCTTGGGACGGGATTATTACTACGAGCAGTACTTC.

This clonotype was counted many times. The rearrangement links TRBV5-6 to TRBJ2-3; a possible D gene is TRBD2 (6 bases). The CDR3 covers 15 residues. The V gene's germline CDR1 is SGHDT and CDR2 YYEEEE. Trimming took off 4 bases at V and 1 base at J, with 13 bases between the two ends. As DNA, the CDR3 is TGTGCCAGCAGCCCTCGAGCGGGCCGCACAGATACGCAGTATTTT. Translation gives CASSPRAGRTDTQYF.

This clonotype was seen repeatedly, ten times or more. V and J are TRBV6-5 and TRBJ1-6; D remains ambiguous. Trimming took 2 bases from V and 7 from J, leaving 12 bases between them. CDR1 MNHEY and CDR2 SVGAGI come from the germline V gene. This CDR3 has 15 amino acids. In DNA, the CDR3 is TGTGCCAGCAGTTACGGTGGCAGAGCAAATTCACCCCTCCACTTT. Protein: CASSYGGRANSPLHF.